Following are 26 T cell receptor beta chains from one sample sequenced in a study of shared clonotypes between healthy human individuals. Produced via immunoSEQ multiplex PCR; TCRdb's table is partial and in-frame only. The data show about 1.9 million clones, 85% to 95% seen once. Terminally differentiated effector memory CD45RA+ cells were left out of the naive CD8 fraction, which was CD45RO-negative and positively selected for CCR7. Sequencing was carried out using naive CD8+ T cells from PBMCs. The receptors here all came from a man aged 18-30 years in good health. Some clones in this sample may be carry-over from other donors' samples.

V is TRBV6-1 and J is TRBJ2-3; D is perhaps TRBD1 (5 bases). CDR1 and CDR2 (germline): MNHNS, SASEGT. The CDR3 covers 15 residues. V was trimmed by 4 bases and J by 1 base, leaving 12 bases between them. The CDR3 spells CASSASRDRTDTQYF. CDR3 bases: TGTGCCAGCAGTGCTTCCAGGGATCGCACAGATACGCAGTATTTT.

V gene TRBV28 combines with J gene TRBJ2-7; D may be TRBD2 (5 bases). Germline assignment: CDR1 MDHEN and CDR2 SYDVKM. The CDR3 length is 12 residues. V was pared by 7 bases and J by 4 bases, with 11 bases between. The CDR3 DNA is TGTGCCAGCATAGGAGGCGGTTACGAGCAGTACTTC. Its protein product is CASIGGGYEQYF.

The CDR3 region has the DNA TGTGCCAGCAGCGCTAGCGGGAGGGCCGGTTCCTACGAGCAGTACTTC. It codes for CASSASGRAGSYEQYF. This chain joins TRBV9 and TRBJ2-7, with 12 positions matching TRBD2. CDR3 length: 16 residues. Looked up from germline, CDR1 is SGDLS and CDR2 is YYNGEE. The V segment lost 3 bases and the J segment 1 base; nucleotides outside the gene matches: 5.

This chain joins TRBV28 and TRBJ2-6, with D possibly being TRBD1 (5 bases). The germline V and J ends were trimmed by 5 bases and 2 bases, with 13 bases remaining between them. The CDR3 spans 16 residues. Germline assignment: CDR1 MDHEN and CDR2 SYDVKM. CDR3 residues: CASSPIGAAGANVLTF. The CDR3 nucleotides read TGTGCCAGCAGTCCGATAGGGGCTGCTGGGGCCAACGTCCTGACTTTC.

Here the CDR3 reads CAGGGRENEQYF. As DNA, the CDR3 is TGTGCAGGAGGGGGGAGGGAGAACGAGCAGTACTTC. J is TRBJ2-7 and V is TRBV6-1, with D possibly matching TRBD2 (7 bases). The length of the CDR3 is 12 residues. Germline V gene data show CDR1 as MNHNS and CDR2 as SASEGT.

The CDR3 nucleotides read TGTGCCAGCAGCTCCCTTACAGCGGTTAACACCCGGAACACCGGGGAGCTGTTTTTT. Protein product: CASSSLTAVNTRNTGELFF. This sequence joins TRBV7-9 and TRBJ2-2; D possibly corresponds to TRBD2 (5 bases). Germline V gene sequence: CDR1 SEHNR, CDR2 FQNEAQ (reference sequence). V dropped 4 bases and J dropped 1 base, with 22 bases sitting between them. The CDR3 contains 19 residues.

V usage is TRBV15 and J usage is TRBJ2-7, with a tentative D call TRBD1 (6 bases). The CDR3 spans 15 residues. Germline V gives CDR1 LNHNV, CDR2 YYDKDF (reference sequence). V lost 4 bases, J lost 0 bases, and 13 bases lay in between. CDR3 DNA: TGTGCCACCAGCAAAGCCCCGGACAGCTCCTACGAGCAGTACTTC. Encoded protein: CATSKAPDSSYEQYF.

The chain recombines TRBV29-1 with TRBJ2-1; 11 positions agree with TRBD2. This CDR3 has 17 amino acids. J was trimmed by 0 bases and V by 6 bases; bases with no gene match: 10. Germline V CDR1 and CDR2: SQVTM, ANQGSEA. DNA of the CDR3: TGCAGCGTAGCCGGGACTAGCGGCAAAAGCTCCTACAATGAGCAGTTCTTC. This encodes CSVAGTSGKSSYNEQFF.

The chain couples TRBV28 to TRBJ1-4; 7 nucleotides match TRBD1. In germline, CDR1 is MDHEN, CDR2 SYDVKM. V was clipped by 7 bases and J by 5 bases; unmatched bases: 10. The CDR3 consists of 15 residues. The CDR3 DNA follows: TGTGCCAGCATCGCGTCGACAGGGTCGAATGAAAAACTGTTTTTT. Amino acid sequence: CASIASTGSNEKLFF.

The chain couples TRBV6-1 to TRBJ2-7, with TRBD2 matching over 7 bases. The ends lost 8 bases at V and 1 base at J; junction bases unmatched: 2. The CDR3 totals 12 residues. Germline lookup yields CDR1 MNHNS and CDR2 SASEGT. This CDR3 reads CASRGVSYEQYF. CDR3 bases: TGTGCCAGCCGGGGGGTATCCTACGAGCAGTACTTC.

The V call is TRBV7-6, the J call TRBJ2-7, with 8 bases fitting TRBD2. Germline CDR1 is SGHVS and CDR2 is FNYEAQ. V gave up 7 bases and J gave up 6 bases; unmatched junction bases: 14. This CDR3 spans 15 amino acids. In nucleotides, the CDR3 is TGTGCCAGCACCCTAGGGCCCCGGGAGGGAAGCGAGCAGTACTTC. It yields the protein CASTLGPREGSEQYF.

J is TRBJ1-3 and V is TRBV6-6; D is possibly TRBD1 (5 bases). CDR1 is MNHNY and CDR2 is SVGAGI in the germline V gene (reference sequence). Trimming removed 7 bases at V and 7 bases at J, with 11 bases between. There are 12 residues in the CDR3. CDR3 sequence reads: CASIGQRNTIYF. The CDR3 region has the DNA TGTGCCAGCATCGGACAACGGAACACCATATATTTT.

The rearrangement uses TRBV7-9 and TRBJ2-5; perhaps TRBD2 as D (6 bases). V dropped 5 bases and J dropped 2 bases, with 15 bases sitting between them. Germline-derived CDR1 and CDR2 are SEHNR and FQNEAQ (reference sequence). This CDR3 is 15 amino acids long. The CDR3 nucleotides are TGTGCCAGCAGCCCACGTTGGGGACTTCAAGAGACCCAGTACTTC. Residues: CASSPRWGLQETQYF.

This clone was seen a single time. CDR3 amino acids: CASSLALVSGSSGETQYF. The CDR3 bases are TGTGCCAGCAGCTTAGCGCTTGTTAGCGGGAGTTCGGGGGAGACCCAGTACTTC. The genes are TRBV7-9 and TRBJ2-5; TRBD2 matches at 9 bases. The germline CDR1 and CDR2 sequences are SEHNR and FQNEAQ (reference sequence). V shed 0 bases and J 5 bases; nucleotides not matched to a gene: 13. CDR3 size: 18 residues.

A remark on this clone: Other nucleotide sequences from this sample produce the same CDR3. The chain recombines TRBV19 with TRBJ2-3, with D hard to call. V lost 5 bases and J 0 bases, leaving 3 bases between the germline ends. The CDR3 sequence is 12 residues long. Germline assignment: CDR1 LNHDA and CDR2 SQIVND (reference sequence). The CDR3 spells CASSASTDTQYF. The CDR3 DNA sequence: TGTGCCAGTAGTGCTAGCACAGATACGCAGTATTTT.

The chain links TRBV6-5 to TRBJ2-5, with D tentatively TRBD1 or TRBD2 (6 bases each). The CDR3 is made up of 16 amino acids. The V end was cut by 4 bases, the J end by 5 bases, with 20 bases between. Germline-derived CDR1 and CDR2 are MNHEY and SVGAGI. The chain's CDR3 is CASSFALGGGWETQYF. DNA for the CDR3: TGTGCCAGCAGTTTCGCGTTGGGGGGCGGATGGGAGACCCAGTACTTC.

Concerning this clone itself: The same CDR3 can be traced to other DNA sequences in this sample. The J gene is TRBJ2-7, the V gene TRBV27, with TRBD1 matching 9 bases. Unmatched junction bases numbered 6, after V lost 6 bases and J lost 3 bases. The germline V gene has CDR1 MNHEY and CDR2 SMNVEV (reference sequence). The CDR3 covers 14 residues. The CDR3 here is CASSPGTGIYEQYF. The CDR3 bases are TGTGCCAGCAGCCCCGGGACAGGGATCTACGAGCAGTACTTC.

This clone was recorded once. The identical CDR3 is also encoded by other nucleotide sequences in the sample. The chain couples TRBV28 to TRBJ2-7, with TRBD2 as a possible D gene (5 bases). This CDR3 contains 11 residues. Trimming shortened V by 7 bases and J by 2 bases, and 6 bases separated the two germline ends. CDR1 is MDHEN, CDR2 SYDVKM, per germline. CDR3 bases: TGTGCCAGCACGAGGGCCTACGAGCAGTACTTC. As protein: CASTRAYEQYF.

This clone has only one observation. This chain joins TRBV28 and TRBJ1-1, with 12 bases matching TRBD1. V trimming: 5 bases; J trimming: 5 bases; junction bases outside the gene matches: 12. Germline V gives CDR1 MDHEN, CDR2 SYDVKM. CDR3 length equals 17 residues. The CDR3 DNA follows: TGTGCCAGCAGTGTCAGTAGGGGACAGGGGGCGAGTACTGAAGCTTTCTTT. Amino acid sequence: CASSVSRGQGASTEAFF.

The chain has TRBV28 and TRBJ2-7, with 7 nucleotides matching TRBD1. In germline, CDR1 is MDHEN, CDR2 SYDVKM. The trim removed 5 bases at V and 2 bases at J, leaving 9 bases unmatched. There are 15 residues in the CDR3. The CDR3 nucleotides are TGTGCCAGCAGTGCCTCGACAGGGATTACCTACGAGCAGTACTTC. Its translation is CASSASTGITYEQYF.

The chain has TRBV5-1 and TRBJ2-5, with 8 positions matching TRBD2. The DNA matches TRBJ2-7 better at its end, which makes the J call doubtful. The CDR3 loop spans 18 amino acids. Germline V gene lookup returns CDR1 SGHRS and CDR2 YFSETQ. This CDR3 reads CASSLEGVWSGSIDEQYF. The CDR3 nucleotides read TGCGCCAGCAGCTTGGAAGGAGTATGGAGCGGGAGTATCGACGAGCAGTACTTC.

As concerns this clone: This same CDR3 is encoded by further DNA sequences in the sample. The CDR3 loop reads CASSLGRGSYNEQFF. CDR3 sequence (DNA): TGTGCCAGCAGCTTAGGGCGGGGTTCCTACAATGAGCAGTTCTTC. The rearrangement uses TRBV7-6 and TRBJ2-1, with a tentative D call TRBD2 (6 bases). Per germline, CDR1 SGHVS and CDR2 FNYEAQ. The CDR3 contains 15 residues. Between the trimmed V and J ends, which lost 1 base and 1 base, there was a span of 8 bases.

The CDR3 protein is CASSQSGTSVGSYEQYF. In DNA, the CDR3 is TGCGCCAGCAGCCAGTCCGGGACATCGGTAGGCTCCTACGAGCAGTACTTC. This chain links TRBV4-1 with TRBJ2-7, with D possibly being TRBD1 (6 bases). The germline V and J ends were trimmed by 3 bases and 0 bases, with 18 bases remaining between them. The CDR3 sequence is 17 residues long. Germline lookup yields CDR1 MGHRA and CDR2 YSYEKL.

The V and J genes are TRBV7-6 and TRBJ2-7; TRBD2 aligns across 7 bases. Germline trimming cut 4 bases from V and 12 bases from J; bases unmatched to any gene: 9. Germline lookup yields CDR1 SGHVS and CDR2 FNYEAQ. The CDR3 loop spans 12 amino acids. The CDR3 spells CASSWGEGLRYF. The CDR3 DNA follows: TGTGCCAGCAGCTGGGGGGAGGGACTCCGGTACTTC.

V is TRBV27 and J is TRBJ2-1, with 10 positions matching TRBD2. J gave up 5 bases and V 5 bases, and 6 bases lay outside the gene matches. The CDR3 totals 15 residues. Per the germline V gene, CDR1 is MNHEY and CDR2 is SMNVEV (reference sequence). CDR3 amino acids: CASSASGRAHNEQFF. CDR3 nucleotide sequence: TGTGCCAGCAGTGCAAGCGGGAGGGCCCACAATGAGCAGTTCTTC.

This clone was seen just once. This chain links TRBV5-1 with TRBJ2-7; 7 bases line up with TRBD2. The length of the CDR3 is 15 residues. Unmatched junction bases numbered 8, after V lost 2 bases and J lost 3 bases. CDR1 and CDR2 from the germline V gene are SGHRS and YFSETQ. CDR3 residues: CASSFGPSGGYEQYF. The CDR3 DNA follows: TGCGCCAGCAGCTTTGGTCCGTCGGGGGGCTACGAGCAGTACTTC. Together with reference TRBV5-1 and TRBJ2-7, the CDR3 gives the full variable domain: KAGVTQTPRYLIKTRGQQVTLSCSPISGHRSVSWYQQTPGQGLQFLFEYFSETQRNKGNFPGRFSGRQFSNSRSEMNVSTLELGDSALYLCASSFGPSGGYEQYFGPGTRLTVT.